These 4 T cell receptor beta chains share one sample of origin, sequenced in a study of regulatory T cells in long-lasting Graves disease. Noted time point: newly diagnosed GD, antithyroid drugs for less than 3 months. Isolated PBMC RNA provided the starting material for the TCR library. TCR beta libraries were built with iRepertoire HTBI primers and Arm-PCR of CDR3 regions. TCRdb re-analysed the multiplex PCR reads in MiXCR, keeping a single row per CDR3 protein. The table includes about 380,000 distinct CDR3 sequences, roughly 15% detected once. Sequencing used peripheral blood mononuclear cells (PBMCs), obtained at new diagnosis, from a patient treated with antithyroid drugs. The receptors were sampled from a female donor with Graves disease.

This clonotype was seen many times. The V gene is TRBV29-1, the J gene TRBJ1-1, with no clear D. Germline CDR1 is SQVTM and CDR2 is ANQGSEA. CDR3 length: 14 amino acids. Trimming shortened V by 3 bases and J by 3 bases, and 14 bases separated the two germline ends. The CDR3 DNA follows: TGCAGCGTTGACGGGGAAGACTCTTACACTGAAGCTTTCTTT. It codes for CSVDGEDSYTEAFF.

This clonotype was recorded a few times. J is TRBJ1-4 and V is TRBV6-2 or TRBV6-3; D not resolved. This CDR3 has 15 amino acids. Per germline, CDR1 MNHEY and CDR2 SVGEGT. V was clipped by 5 bases and J by 8 bases, with 18 bases between them. The CDR3 nucleotides are TGTGCCAGCAGTGATGGACCGGGGTTGGGAGAAAAACTGTTTTTT. Translation gives CASSDGPGLGEKLFF.

This clonotype has more than one count but fewer than ten. The rearrangement links TRBV7-2 to TRBJ2-5, with a weak D call TRBD2 (6 bases). Germline V gives CDR1 SGHTA, CDR2 FQGNSA. V was trimmed by 5 bases and J by 9 bases, leaving 13 bases between them. CDR3 length: 12 amino acids. The CDR3 nucleotides read TGTGCCAGCAGCCAGGCGGGGTATGCCCAGTACTTC. This sequence encodes CASSQAGYAQYF.

The sample holds many counts of this clonotype. V usage is TRBV20-1 and J usage is TRBJ2-1; 8 nucleotides agree with TRBD2. V lost 1 base to trimming and J lost 7 bases; unmatched junction nucleotides: 9. Germline V gene data show CDR1 as DFQATT and CDR2 as SNEGSKA (reference sequence). This CDR3 comprises 15 residues. The chain's CDR3 is CSARGVAGFLNEQFF. The DNA for the CDR3 is TGCAGTGCTAGAGGCGTAGCGGGGTTCCTAAATGAGCAGTTCTTC.